These 19 T cell receptor beta chains came from one sample sequenced in a study of Graves' ophthalmopathy and Graves' hyperthyroidism. Amplifying from RNA transcripts, the study obtained TCR beta CDR3 regions. A first-round RT-PCR used HTBI primers, followed by a second-round multiplex PCR. TCRdb independently ran MiXCR on the multiplex PCR reads; one entry per CDR3 protein. The repertoire holds more than 1,000,000 distinct CDR3 sequences, with roughly 35% as singletons. Sequencing used peripheral blood or thyroid tissue (not recorded which). Source of these receptors: an adult man with Graves' hyperthyroidism.

This clonotype has a count of ten or more. The CDR3 is CASSLEYGQPQHF. The CDR3 DNA reads TGTGCCAGCAGCTTAGAGTACGGACAGCCCCAGCATTTT. The chain is built from TRBV7-6 and TRBJ1-5; D unresolved. CDR1 and CDR2 (germline): SGHVS, FNYEAQ. V shed 1 base and J shed 7 bases, with 8 bases lying between them. The CDR3 loop spans 13 amino acids.

The chain is built from TRBV11-2 and TRBJ2-7; D gene ambiguous. The CDR3 consists of 14 residues. V lost 4 bases, J lost 0 bases, and 10 bases lay in between. Germline V gene sequence: CDR1 SGHAT, CDR2 FQNNGV. The CDR3 coding sequence is TGTGCCAGCAGCTGGGGTTACAGCTCCTACGAGCAGTACTTC. It translates to CASSWGYSSYEQYF.

The CDR3: CSGREGMNTEAFF. For the CDR3, the DNA is TGCAGCGGGCGGGAAGGCATGAACACTGAAGCTTTCTTT. This rearrangement joins TRBV29-1 to TRBJ1-1, with D hard to call. The CDR3 is 13 residues long. Per the germline V gene, CDR1 is SQVTM and CDR2 is ANQGSEA. V was trimmed by 7 bases and J by 0 bases, leaving 12 bases between them. Drawing the rest from reference TRBV29-1 and TRBJ1-1, the complete variable domain is SAVISQKPSRDICQRGTSLTIQCQVDSQVTMMFWYRQQPGQSLTLIATANQGSEATYESGFVIDKFPISRPNLTFSTLTVSNMSPEDSSIYLCSGREGMNTEAFFGQGTRLTVV.

The chain recombines TRBV29-1 with TRBJ2-7; no reliable D call. Near its end, the DNA agrees better with TRBJ2-1, so the J call may be wrong. CDR1 and CDR2 (germline): SQVTM, ANQGSEA. The CDR3 spans 10 residues. CDR3 coding DNA: TGCAGCGTACCCTTCGGGGAGCAGTTCTTC. It encodes CSVPFGEQFF.

J is TRBJ2-7 and V is TRBV7-9, with 10 bases that match TRBD2. V was clipped by 5 bases and J by 6 bases; unmatched bases: 13. This CDR3 spans 16 amino acids. Per germline, CDR1 SEHNR and CDR2 FQNEAQ (reference sequence). DNA for the CDR3: TGTGCCAGCAGCACCCATCCGACTAGCGGGTCCGGCGAGCAGTACTTC. This translates into CASSTHPTSGSGEQYF.

Note on this clonotype: The junction departs from germline at one end; a sequencing error may be responsible. The chain employs TRBV9 and TRBJ1-4; tentative D call: TRBD1 (5 bases). The CDR3 is 14 amino acids. CDR1 SGDLS and CDR2 YYNGEE come from the germline V gene. The CDR3: CASSVTGTNEKPFF. The CDR3 bases are TGTGCCAGCAGCGTAACCGGGACTAATGAAAAACCGTTTTTT.

This clonotype was detected ten times or more. This chain connects TRBV7-2 to TRBJ1-5; the D gene is possibly TRBD1 (5 bases). This CDR3 has 13 residues. Germline lookup yields CDR1 SGHTA and CDR2 FQGNSA. V lost 5 bases, J lost 9 bases, and 14 bases lay in between. Here the CDR3 DNA reads TGTGCCAGCAGCCACGGGGACGCCAGGCCCCAGCATTTT. It translates to CASSHGDARPQHF.

This chain connects TRBV29-1 to TRBJ1-1, with D possibly being TRBD1 (6 bases). There are 17 residues in the CDR3. In germline, CDR1 is SQVTM, CDR2 ANQGSEA. Deletions cut 1 base from V and 1 base from J, with 19 bases between. The CDR3 spells CSVEVRAGLRGNTEAFF. CDR3 bases: TGCAGCGTTGAAGTGAGGGCAGGCCTCAGGGGGAACACTGAAGCTTTCTTT.

This clonotype occurred a few times. The gene calls are TRBV20-1 and TRBJ2-5, with a possible D match to TRBD1 (6 bases). This CDR3 is built from 15 residues. Trimming removed 5 bases from V and 4 bases from J, with 20 bases in between. From germline, CDR1 is DFQATT and CDR2 SNEGSKA (reference sequence). CDR3 residues: CSAHRTADRRETQYF. The DNA for the CDR3 is TGCAGTGCTCACAGAACAGCCGACAGGAGAGAGACCCAGTACTTC.

V gene TRBV29-1 combines with J gene TRBJ2-7; D is possibly TRBD2 (6 bases). Germline V gives CDR1 SQVTM, CDR2 ANQGSEA. CDR3 length equals 14 residues. CDR3 bases: TGCAGTGCCGAGAGGGCGGGATCAAGAGTGGAGCAGTACTTC. Amino acids: CSAERAGSRVEQYF.

The rearrangement links TRBV20-1 to TRBJ2-7, with 11 bases aligning to TRBD1. V lost 1 base, J lost 12 bases, and 14 bases stayed unmatched. This CDR3 is built from 15 residues. CDR1 is DFQATT and CDR2 is SNEGSKA in the germline V gene (reference sequence). As DNA, the CDR3 is TGCAGTGCTAGAGGCCCTGGGACAGGGGGACGTTCTTCGTACTTC. Protein: CSARGPGTGGRSSYF.

This clonotype was counted at least ten times. The rearrangement links TRBV7-9 to TRBJ1-1; tentative D call: TRBD1 (6 bases). Germline-derived CDR1 and CDR2 are SEHNR and FQNEAQ (reference sequence). V gave up 1 base and J gave up 4 bases, with 13 bases separating them. The length of the CDR3 is 15 residues. The CDR3 protein is CASSLEWGRVTEAFF. The CDR3 DNA follows: TGTGCCAGCAGCTTAGAGTGGGGGCGTGTCACTGAAGCTTTCTTT.

The table lists this clonotype with many counts. The chain links TRBV19 to TRBJ1-1; the D is unclear. This CDR3 is 13 amino acids long. Germline CDR1 LNHDA, CDR2 SQIVND (reference sequence). V lost 5 bases, J lost 12 bases, and 19 bases lay in between. In DNA, the CDR3 is TGTGCCAGTAGTGACGGACCGGGGATTTCAACTTTCTTT. Protein product: CASSDGPGISTFF.

This clonotype was observed many times. V usage is TRBV5-1 and J usage is TRBJ2-7; 7 nucleotides align to TRBD1. With V trimmed by 0 bases and J by 3 bases, 6 bases remained unmatched. Per germline, CDR1 SGHRS and CDR2 YFSETQ. There are 15 residues in the CDR3. Here the CDR3 DNA reads TGCGCCAGCAGCTTGGGCCTGGGGACAGTCTACGAGCAGTACTTC. Translation gives CASSLGLGTVYEQYF.

This clonotype has a handful of counts. The gene calls are TRBV6-6 and TRBJ1-5, with TRBD1 as a possible D gene (6 bases). V was cut by 2 bases and J by 3 bases, with 11 bases left in between. CDR1 is MNHNY and CDR2 is SVGAGI in the germline V gene (reference sequence). CDR3 length: 15 residues. CDR3: CASSYQGHLNQPQHF. CDR3 in DNA: TGTGCCAGCAGTTACCAGGGACACCTCAATCAGCCCCAGCATTTT.

This clonotype was seen many times. The rearrangement uses TRBV24-1 and TRBJ1-2; 8 bases map to TRBD1. Germline V gene lookup returns CDR1 KGHDR and CDR2 SFDVKD. The length of the CDR3 is 16 residues. With V trimmed by 4 bases and J by 2 bases, 8 bases remained unmatched. The CDR3 reads CATSEPTGDSNYGYTF. CDR3 coding DNA: TGTGCCACCAGTGAACCGACAGGGGACTCCAACTATGGCTACACCTTC.

This clonotype was observed at least ten times. The chain is built from TRBV25-1 and TRBJ1-6; TRBD1 is a possible D gene (6 bases). This CDR3 comprises 16 residues. Germline loops: CDR1 MGHDK, CDR2 SYGVNS. V lost 5 bases and J lost 9, with 20 bases in between. The CDR3 loop is CASSPQQGARSSPLHF. CDR3 nucleotide sequence: TGTGCCAGCAGTCCCCAACAGGGTGCTCGTAGTTCACCCCTCCACTTT. Complete variable domain (other parts from reference TRBV25-1 and TRBJ1-6): EADIYQTPRYLVIGTGKKITLECSQTMGHDKMYWYQQDPGMELHLIHYSYGVNSTEKGDLSSESTVSRIRTEHFPLTLESARPSHTSQYLCASSPQQGARSSPLHFGNGTRLTVT.

This clonotype has more than one count but fewer than ten. The chain uses TRBV7-3 and TRBJ2-7, with D possibly matching TRBD1 (7 bases). The CDR3 is 15 residues long. The germline V and J ends were trimmed by 5 bases and 1 base, with 15 bases remaining between them. Germline V gene lookup returns CDR1 SGHTA and CDR2 FQGTGA. The CDR3 DNA follows: TGTGCCAGCAGCCCCCGGCGGGACAGTTCCTACGAGCAGTACTTC. This translates into CASSPRRDSSYEQYF.

This clonotype was detected ten times or more. The V call is TRBV20-1, the J call TRBJ1-2; perhaps TRBD1 as D (5 bases). CDR1 and CDR2 (germline): DFQATT, SNEGSKA (reference sequence). The CDR3 loop spans 15 amino acids. Trimming pared 6 bases from V and 4 bases from J, leaving 21 bases between. The CDR3 DNA reads as TGCAGTGCCGCGGGGGGGGTGGGCAGAGGCTATGGCTACACCTTC. The encoded protein is CSAAGGVGRGYGYTF.